These T cell receptor beta chains were read from a single sample in a study of T cell changes during pregnancy in multiple sclerosis. Libraries were prepared by immunoSEQ multiplex PCR; TCRdb keeps only in-frame clonotypes and omits some of them. The sample contains approximately 24,000 clones, more than 80% of which appear only once. The material sequenced was CD8+ T cells from peripheral blood mononuclear cells, taken in the first trimester of pregnancy. These receptors came from a female donor in good health, enrolled as a control in a pregnancy study. CDR3s include the opening cysteine and the closing phenylalanine or tryptophan. Fields, in order: clone size, J gene, V gene, D gene, CDR3 DNA, CDR3 protein. D genes are given only for firm matches. A row's size may be missing; if present it is once, few, many or a size class.

clone size: .; J gene: TRBJ2-7; V gene: TRBV7-9; D gene: .; CDR3 DNA: TGTGCCAGCAGCTTACGGGGCTCCTACGAGCAGTACTTC; CDR3 protein: CASSLRGSYEQYF
clone size: .; J gene: TRBJ1-1; V gene: TRBV9; D gene: TRBD1; CDR3 DNA: TGTGCCAGCAGCCCCGACCCGGGACAGGGAGTTAGCACTGAAGCTTTCTTT; CDR3 protein: CASSPDPGQGVSTEAFF
clone size: .; J gene: TRBJ2-2; V gene: TRBV7-9; D gene: .; CDR3 DNA: TGTGCCAGCAGCTTAGCGCTGGGCGTCACCCAGCTGTTTTTT; CDR3 protein: CASSLALGVTQLFF
clone size: .; J gene: TRBJ1-4; V gene: TRBV11-2; D gene: TRBD1; CDR3 DNA: TGTGCCAGCAGCTTTATTAGACAGGGCCCTAATGAAAAACTGTTTTTT; CDR3 protein: CASSFIRQGPNEKLFF
clone size: .; J gene: TRBJ2-7; V gene: TRBV4-1; D gene: .; CDR3 DNA: TGCGCCAGCAGCCAAGATCGGAGGGGATACTACGAGCAGTACTTC; CDR3 protein: CASSQDRRGYYEQYF
clone size: once; J gene: TRBJ2-7; V gene: TRBV4-2; D gene: TRBD1; CDR3 DNA: TGTGCCAGCAGCCAAGATCCTCTCGGGACAGGGGCCTACGAGCAGTACTTC; CDR3 protein: CASSQDPLGTGAYEQYF
clone size: .; J gene: TRBJ1-3; V gene: TRBV4-1; D gene: .; CDR3 DNA: TGCGCCAGCAGCCAAGGCCGGCTTGGGAGCTCTGGAAACACCATATATTTT; CDR3 protein: CASSQGRLGSSGNTIYF
clone size: .; J gene: TRBJ1-2; V gene: TRBV29-1; D gene: .; CDR3 DNA: TGCAGCGTTGGCCCGCCAGACGGGGTCTTTACCTATGGCTACACCTTC; CDR3 protein: CSVGPPDGVFTYGYTF
clone size: once; J gene: TRBJ1-1; V gene: TRBV7-8; D gene: .; CDR3 DNA: TGTGCCAGCAGCACTAGACCCTACACTGAAGCTTTCTTT; CDR3 protein: CASSTRPYTEAFF
clone size: .; J gene: TRBJ1-6; V gene: TRBV28; D gene: .; CDR3 DNA: TGTGCCAGCAGCCGGGACTCTAATAATTCACCCCTCCACTTT; CDR3 protein: CASSRDSNNSPLHF
clone size: .; J gene: TRBJ1-5; V gene: TRBV10-3; D gene: TRBD1; CDR3 DNA: TGTGCCATCAGTGACGAGGGGGCTGGTCAGCCCCAGCATTTT; CDR3 protein: CAISDEGAGQPQHF
clone size: .; J gene: TRBJ2-7; V gene: TRBV7-9; D gene: .; CDR3 DNA: TGTGCCAGCAGCGGCCTCACCGGGACGCGGGGCGAGCAGTACTTC; CDR3 protein: CASSGLTGTRGEQYF
clone size: .; J gene: TRBJ1-1; V gene: TRBV15; D gene: .; CDR3 DNA: TGTGCCACCGGGCCTAAACAGGGACAAGCTTTCTTT; CDR3 protein: CATGPKQGQAFF
clone size: .; J gene: TRBJ1-1; V gene: TRBV7-9; D gene: TRBD1; CDR3 DNA: TGTGCCAGCAGCTGGGGGACAGTGAACACTGAAGCTTTCTTT; CDR3 protein: CASSWGTVNTEAFF
clone size: .; J gene: TRBJ2-5; V gene: TRBV7-8; D gene: TRBD1; CDR3 DNA: TGTGCCAGCAGCTCACCGGGACAGCAAGAGACCCAGTACTTC; CDR3 protein: CASSSPGQQETQYF
clone size: .; J gene: TRBJ2-1; V gene: TRBV5-1; D gene: .; CDR3 DNA: TGCGCCAGCAGCTTGGAGGGGAATGAGCAGTTCTTC; CDR3 protein: CASSLEGNEQFF
clone size: .; J gene: TRBJ1-2; V gene: TRBV4-3; D gene: .; CDR3 DNA: TGCGCCAGCAGCCAAGAGACAGACTACTATGGCTACACCTTC; CDR3 protein: CASSQETDYYGYTF
clone size: .; J gene: TRBJ2-2; V gene: TRBV9; D gene: TRBD1; CDR3 DNA: TGTGCCAGCAGCGTATTCAGGACAGGGGGCCCCGGGGAGCTGTTTTTT; CDR3 protein: CASSVFRTGGPGELFF
clone size: .; J gene: TRBJ1-6; V gene: TRBV6-5; D gene: .; CDR3 DNA: TGTGCCAGCAGTTCGGCAGGGGACTATAATTCACCCCTCCACTTT; CDR3 protein: CASSSAGDYNSPLHF
clone size: medium-sized; J gene: TRBJ2-1; V gene: TRBV27; D gene: .; CDR3 DNA: TGTGCCAGCAGCGACAGGATACTCGACAATGAGCAGTTCTTC; CDR3 protein: CASSDRILDNEQFF
clone size: .; J gene: TRBJ1-5; V gene: TRBV6-1; D gene: TRBD1; CDR3 DNA: TGTGCCAGCAGCGAAGATCCTGGGGGGACAGGGCAGGGCAATCAGCCCCAGCATTTT; CDR3 protein: CASSEDPGGTGQGNQPQHF
clone size: .; J gene: TRBJ2-1; V gene: TRBV6-5; D gene: TRBD2; CDR3 DNA: TGTGCCAGCGGACTAGGTTTGGATGAGCAGTTCTTC; CDR3 protein: CASGLGLDEQFF
clone size: .; J gene: TRBJ2-7; V gene: TRBV6-1; D gene: TRBD1; CDR3 DNA: TGTGCCAGCAGTGGGGACAGGTACCCCGGCGAGCAGTACTTC; CDR3 protein: CASSGDRYPGEQYF
clone size: medium-sized; J gene: TRBJ2-1; V gene: TRBV7-9; D gene: .; CDR3 DNA: TGTGCCAGCAGCCTACAGGGTTCGGTAGAGCAGTTCTTC; CDR3 protein: CASSLQGSVEQFF
clone size: .; J gene: TRBJ1-2; V gene: TRBV5-4; D gene: .; CDR3 DNA: TGTGCCAGCAGCGATGGCCAGGGCAGTGGCTACACCTTC; CDR3 protein: CASSDGQGSGYTF
clone size: .; J gene: TRBJ1-1; V gene: TRBV10-1; D gene: .; CDR3 DNA: TGCGCCAGCACCCATAAGGGGCTAGGGGAAACTGAAGCTTTCTTT; CDR3 protein: CASTHKGLGETEAFF
clone size: once; J gene: TRBJ2-3; V gene: TRBV9; D gene: .; CDR3 DNA: TGTGCCAGCAGCGCCGACCAGGCTGGGAGCACAGATACGCAGTATTTT; CDR3 protein: CASSADQAGSTDTQYF
clone size: .; J gene: TRBJ1-2; V gene: TRBV4-3; D gene: .; CDR3 DNA: TGCGCCAGCAGCCAAGATGGCGGGGACGGCTACACCTTC; CDR3 protein: CASSQDGGDGYTF
clone size: .; J gene: TRBJ1-3; V gene: TRBV6-1; D gene: .; CDR3 DNA: TGTGCCAGCGGACGGGGGGTTTACTCTGGAAACACCATATATTTT; CDR3 protein: CASGRGVYSGNTIYF
clone size: .; J gene: TRBJ2-3; V gene: TRBV7-3; D gene: .; CDR3 DNA: TGTGCCAGCAGCCTTGGAGGTGAGGGTACGCAGTATTTT; CDR3 protein: CASSLGGEGTQYF
clone size: .; J gene: TRBJ2-1; V gene: TRBV4-3; D gene: .; CDR3 DNA: TGCGCCAGCAGCACTCACCAGGGGCACAATGAGCAGTTCTTC; CDR3 protein: CASSTHQGHNEQFF
clone size: .; J gene: TRBJ1-5; V gene: TRBV4-1; D gene: .; CDR3 DNA: TGCGCCAGCAGCCCCGACAGCTATAGCAATCAGCCCCAGCATTTT; CDR3 protein: CASSPDSYSNQPQHF
clone size: .; J gene: TRBJ1-5; V gene: TRBV7-8; D gene: .; CDR3 DNA: TGTGCCAGCAGCCTCGCGGCGTGGCAGCCCCAGCATTTT; CDR3 protein: CASSLAAWQPQHF
clone size: once; J gene: TRBJ1-6; V gene: TRBV5-8; D gene: .; CDR3 DNA: TGTGCCAGCACTAGCTCCTATAATTCACCCCTCCACTTT; CDR3 protein: CASTSSYNSPLHF
clone size: .; J gene: TRBJ2-3; V gene: TRBV27; D gene: TRBD2; CDR3 DNA: TGTGCCAGCAGTTTTGCAGCGGGGGGACCAGATACGCAGTATTTT; CDR3 protein: CASSFAAGGPDTQYF
clone size: .; J gene: TRBJ1-3; V gene: TRBV27; D gene: .; CDR3 DNA: TGTGCCAGCAGTCTCCGGGCCGACAGCTCTGGAAACACCATATATTTT; CDR3 protein: CASSLRADSSGNTIYF
clone size: .; J gene: TRBJ2-1; V gene: TRBV11-1; D gene: TRBD2; CDR3 DNA: TGTGCCAGCAGCTTACGGGGCGGGGGGGTCTATGAGCAGTTCTTC; CDR3 protein: CASSLRGGGVYEQFF
clone size: .; J gene: TRBJ1-2; V gene: TRBV4-1; D gene: .; CDR3 DNA: TGCGCCAGCAGCCAAGTCGGAGGGGACGGGAGCTACACCTTC; CDR3 protein: CASSQVGGDGSYTF
clone size: .; J gene: TRBJ2-1; V gene: TRBV4-3; D gene: TRBD1; CDR3 DNA: TGCGCCAGCAGCCAACGTATCGGGACAGCACACAATGAGCAGTTCTTC; CDR3 protein: CASSQRIGTAHNEQFF
clone size: .; J gene: TRBJ1-1; V gene: TRBV11-2; D gene: .; CDR3 DNA: TGTGCCAGCAGTCTTGACACCATGAACACTGAAGCTTTCTTT; CDR3 protein: CASSLDTMNTEAFF
clone size: .; J gene: TRBJ2-7; V gene: TRBV5-1; D gene: TRBD2; CDR3 DNA: TGCGCCAGCAGCCCGGCGGGGCGGGGGGCCCCCTCCGAGCAGTACTTC; CDR3 protein: CASSPAGRGAPSEQYF
clone size: .; J gene: TRBJ2-3; V gene: TRBV27; D gene: TRBD2; CDR3 DNA: TGTGCCAGCAGGCACCCCGTAGCGGGGAGGACAGATACGCAGTATTTT; CDR3 protein: CASRHPVAGRTDTQYF
clone size: .; J gene: TRBJ1-1; V gene: TRBV5-5; D gene: .; CDR3 DNA: TGTGCCAGCAGCCTAATGAACACTGAAGCTTTCTTT; CDR3 protein: CASSLMNTEAFF
clone size: .; J gene: TRBJ2-2; V gene: TRBV6-6; D gene: .; CDR3 DNA: TGTGCCAGCAGTTACCAGGGAAACACCGGGGAGCTGTTTTTT; CDR3 protein: CASSYQGNTGELFF
clone size: .; J gene: TRBJ1-1; V gene: TRBV28; D gene: .; CDR3 DNA: TGTGCCAGCAGTCCCCCCCCTCCGGGACTTATGAACACTGAAGCTTTCTTT; CDR3 protein: CASSPPPPGLMNTEAFF
clone size: .; J gene: TRBJ2-7; V gene: TRBV7-6; D gene: .; CDR3 DNA: TGTGCCAGCAGCAGCGGACAGTCCTACGAGCAGTACTTC; CDR3 protein: CASSSGQSYEQYF
clone size: .; J gene: TRBJ2-3; V gene: TRBV4-2; D gene: .; CDR3 DNA: TGTGCCAGCAGCCCCGTCTCGGGTCTAGTCACAGATACGCAGTATTTT; CDR3 protein: CASSPVSGLVTDTQYF
clone size: few; J gene: TRBJ1-1; V gene: TRBV4-2; D gene: .; CDR3 DNA: TGTGCCAGCAGCCAAGATCCCGGGGAAGCTTTCTTT; CDR3 protein: CASSQDPGEAFF
clone size: .; J gene: TRBJ1-1; V gene: TRBV6-6; D gene: TRBD1; CDR3 DNA: TGTGCCAGCAGTGAGGGACAGTATGAAGCTTTCTTT; CDR3 protein: CASSEGQYEAFF
clone size: .; J gene: TRBJ1-1; V gene: TRBV12-5; D gene: .; CDR3 DNA: TGTGCTAGTGGTTTGGACACAGGTACTGAAGCTTTCTTT; CDR3 protein: CASGLDTGTEAFF